These 28 T cell receptor beta chains came from one sample sequenced in a study of Graves' ophthalmopathy and Graves' hyperthyroidism. RNA transcripts were the source from which TCR beta CDR3 regions were amplified. An initial RT-PCR round employing HTBI primers preceded a second-round multiplex PCR. TCRdb re-called the multiplex PCR reads through MiXCR, storing one row per CDR3 protein. The table lists fewer than 650,000 distinct CDR3 sequences, approximately 22% of them singletons. The sample comprised peripheral blood. Receptors were obtained from a woman aged 18-35 years with stable Graves' hyperthyroidism. Some clones in this sample may be carry-over from other donors' samples.

The chain uses TRBV2 and TRBJ2-7; D gene unclear. V was trimmed by 1 base and J by 5 bases, leaving 9 bases between them. This CDR3 has 13 residues. The germline V gene has CDR1 SNHLY and CDR2 FYNNEI. The CDR3 region is CASSEGTPDEQYF. CDR3 nucleotides: TGTGCCAGCAGTGAAGGGACCCCGGACGAGCAGTACTTC.

This clonotype appeared many times. CDR3 in amino acids: CSARELAGRYEQYF. For the CDR3, the DNA is TGCAGTGCTAGGGAGCTAGCGGGAAGGTACGAGCAGTACTTC. The chain employs TRBV20-1 and TRBJ2-7; 9 bases fit TRBD2. The CDR3 totals 14 residues. Germline V CDR1 and CDR2: DFQATT, SNEGSKA (reference sequence). V gave up 3 bases and J gave up 4 bases; unmatched junction bases: 7.

This clonotype was observed at least ten times. CDR3 in amino acids: CASSYSGRASGELFF. As DNA, the CDR3 is TGTGCCAGCAGTTACTCGGGCAGGGCTAGCGGGGAGCTGTTTTTT. This rearrangement joins TRBV6-5 to TRBJ2-2, with a weak D call TRBD1 (5 bases). V was trimmed by 0 bases and J by 7 bases, leaving 12 bases between them. This CDR3 region has 15 residues. Germline lookup yields CDR1 MNHEY and CDR2 SVGAGI.

The chain uses TRBV6-1 and TRBJ2-5, with D perhaps matching TRBD1 or TRBD2 (5 bases each). This CDR3 is 16 amino acids long. Germline V lookup: CDR1 MNHNS, CDR2 SASEGT. Trimming left V 6 bases short and J 5 bases short, with 22 bases between. This CDR3 is CASSPTPGTMRETQYF. CDR3 coding DNA: TGTGCCAGCAGCCCAACCCCGGGGACGATGCGGGAGACCCAGTACTTC.

This clonotype was seen ten or more times. The chain links TRBV6-5 to TRBJ2-5; TRBD2 might be the D (7 bases). This CDR3 contains 15 residues. V was clipped by 10 bases and J by 7 bases, with 25 bases between them. Germline V CDR1 and CDR2: MNHEY, SVGAGI. CDR3 nucleotides: TGTGCCACCGGGGCGGGGGCCTCCGTGGTTGGGACCCAGTACTTC. It encodes CATGAGASVVGTQYF.

This clonotype has a count of ten or more. The rearrangement uses TRBV10-3 and TRBJ1-6; 7 bases are shared with TRBD1. The trim removed 3 bases at V and 1 base at J, leaving 18 bases unmatched. Germline lookup yields CDR1 ENHRY and CDR2 SYGVKD. The CDR3 runs to 21 residues. The CDR3 nucleotides are TGTGCCATCAGTGACTCAACCCTTCGACAGGGCCTTAAGTCCTATAATTCACCCCTCCACTTT. Residues: CAISDSTLRQGLKSYNSPLHF.

This clonotype came up many times. CDR3 region: CASSFRQGGKNTEAFF. DNA for the CDR3: TGTGCCAGCAGCTTTCGGCAGGGGGGAAAGAACACTGAAGCTTTCTTT. The chain links TRBV7-2 to TRBJ1-1, with 7 bases matching TRBD1. The CDR3 runs 16 residues. The germline V gene encodes CDR1 SGHTA and CDR2 FQGNSA. Trimming took 3 bases from V and 1 from J; bases not matched to a gene: 8.

V is TRBV3-1 and J is TRBJ2-5; D unresolved. The V gene lost 1 base and the J gene lost 5 bases, with 11 bases spanning the gap. This CDR3 has 14 residues. Germline lookup yields CDR1 LGHDT and CDR2 YNNKEL (reference sequence). CDR3: CASSQGIIKETQYF. Here the CDR3 DNA reads TGTGCCAGCAGCCAAGGAATCATAAAGGAGACCCAGTACTTC.

There are many counts of this clonotype. The rearrangement links TRBV12-3 or TRBV12-4 to TRBJ1-1; D might be TRBD1 (5 bases). V lost 3 bases, J lost 4 bases, and 12 bases lay in between. CDR3 length equals 14 residues. The CDR3 is CASSFVGGGTEAFF. For the CDR3, the DNA is TGTGCCAGCAGTTTCGTGGGGGGTGGCACTGAAGCTTTCTTT.

There are many counts of this clonotype. This chain connects TRBV13 to TRBJ2-7; 12 nucleotides match TRBD2. The CDR3 length is 15 residues. After removal of 5 bases from V and 2 bases from J, the junction contained 4 bases not matched to a gene. Germline lookup yields CDR1 PRHDT and CDR2 FYEKMQ (reference sequence). This CDR3 is CASSPRLAGAYEQYF. Written as DNA, the CDR3 is TGTGCCAGCAGCCCCCGACTAGCGGGAGCCTACGAGCAGTACTTC.

There are many counts of this clonotype. The chain links TRBV10-3 to TRBJ1-1, with D possibly TRBD1 on 5 matching bases. With 10 bases removed from V and 3 bases from J, the gap between germline ends came to 9 bases. The CDR3 totals 11 residues. The germline CDR1 and CDR2 sequences are ENHRY and SYGVKD. CDR3 loop: CATGTDTEAFF. The CDR3 nucleotides are TGTGCCACCGGGACTGACACTGAAGCTTTCTTT.

This clonotype was picked up many times. The CDR3 region is CATSRDEAGRISGANVLTF. Written as DNA, the CDR3 is TGTGCCACCAGCAGAGATGAAGCGGGACGGATCTCTGGGGCCAACGTCCTGACTTTC. The V call is TRBV15, the J call TRBJ2-6; 7 bases line up with TRBD2. V gave up 0 bases and J gave up 0 bases; unmatched junction bases: 8. Germline values: CDR1 LNHNV, CDR2 YYDKDF (reference sequence). CDR3 length: 19 residues.

In this sample, this clonotype turned up many times. The chain recombines TRBV19 with TRBJ1-1, with D perhaps TRBD1 (5 bases). The CDR3 has 17 amino acids. Germline values: CDR1 LNHDA, CDR2 SQIVND (reference sequence). V gave up 2 bases and J gave up 1 base, with 17 bases separating them. CDR3 bases: TGTGCCAGTAGTATAATGAGGGGCCCTCGGTGGAACACTGAAGCTTTCTTT. This encodes CASSIMRGPRWNTEAFF. The whole variable domain, remainder taken from reference TRBV19 and TRBJ1-1, is DGGITQSPKYLFRKEGQNVTLSCEQNLNHDAMYWYRQDPGQGLRLIYYSQIVNDFQKGDIAEGYSVSREKKESFPLTVTSAQKNPTAFYLCASSIMRGPRWNTEAFFGQGTRLTVV.

This clonotype was counted many times. The CDR3 loop reads CASSEWDGLNYGYTF. CDR3 bases: TGTGCCAGCAGCGAATGGGACGGTCTAAACTATGGCTACACCTTC. The J gene is TRBJ1-2, the V gene TRBV7-9; D possibly corresponds to TRBD1 (5 bases). V was clipped by 5 bases and J by 2 bases, with 15 bases between them. The length of the CDR3 is 15 residues. Looked up from germline, CDR1 is SEHNR and CDR2 is FQNEAQ (reference sequence). The variable domain in full, completed from reference TRBV7-9 and TRBJ1-2, reads DTGVSQNPRHKITKRGQNVTFRCDPISEHNRLYWYRQTLGQGPEFLTYFQNEAQLEKSRLLSDRFSAERPKGSFSTLEIQRTEQGDSAMYLCASSEWDGLNYGYTFGSGTRLTVV.

Ten or more counts support this clonotype. The rearrangement joins TRBV12-5 to TRBJ1-5; D is unresolved. V was clipped by 1 base and J by 1 base, with 11 bases between them. Germline CDR1 and CDR2: LGHNT and FRNRAP. This CDR3 region has 16 residues. DNA for the CDR3: TGTGCTAGTGGTTTGGGGTGCCGTCGGAGCAATCAGCCCCAGCATTTT. Translation gives CASGLGCRRSNQPQHF. Full variable domain (remainder filled in from reference TRBV12-5 and TRBJ1-5): DARVTQTPRHKVTEMGQEVTMRCQPILGHNTVFWYRQTMMQGLELLAYFRNRAPLDDSGMPKDRFSAEMPDATLATLKIQPSEPRDSAVYFCASGLGCRRSNQPQHFGDGTRLSIL.

The chain links TRBV10-3 to TRBJ1-3; D possibly corresponds to TRBD1 (5 bases). V dropped 3 bases and J dropped 0 bases, with 12 bases sitting between them. This CDR3 is 16 amino acids long. CDR1 and CDR2 from the germline V gene are ENHRY and SYGVKD. In nucleotides, the CDR3 is TGTGCCATCAGTGACCGGGGACTTACCTCTGGAAACACCATATATTTT. Its translation: CAISDRGLTSGNTIYF.

The sample holds one count of this clonotype. At one boundary the junction diverges from the germline segment, which might be a read error. The V call is TRBV30, the J call TRBJ2-7; D perhaps matches TRBD2 (7 bases). From germline, CDR1 is GTSNPN and CDR2 SVGIG (reference sequence). The CDR3 is 14 amino acids. Here the CDR3 DNA reads TGTGCCTGGAGGGGGGGGGCCCCCACCTACGAGCAGCACTTC. It specifies CAWRGGAPTYEQHF.

In its sample, this clonotype was seen many times. The chain uses TRBV19 and TRBJ1-2, with D perhaps TRBD1 (5 bases). CDR3 size: 15 residues. The germline gives CDR1 LNHDA, CDR2 SQIVND (reference sequence). V was pared by 10 bases and J by 6 bases, with 24 bases between. CDR3 region: CATSEGRSIADGYTF. The CDR3 nucleotides read TGTGCCACCTCGGAGGGGAGGTCGATTGCGGATGGCTACACCTTC.

The sample holds many counts of this clonotype. CDR3 sequence (DNA): TGCAGTGCGGGGACTAGCGGGATACACGAGCAGTACTTC. This encodes CSAGTSGIHEQYF. V and J are TRBV20-1 and TRBJ2-7; TRBD2 aligns across 13 bases. With V trimmed by 6 bases and J by 5 bases, 4 bases remained unmatched. Germline CDR1 DFQATT, CDR2 SNEGSKA (reference sequence). There are 13 residues in the CDR3.

This clonotype was counted at least ten times. The CDR3: CASSRERGRPYEQYF. CDR3 in DNA: TGCGCCAGCAGCCGAGAGAGGGGGCGCCCCTACGAGCAGTACTTC. The rearrangement uses TRBV4-1 and TRBJ2-7; 7 bases align to TRBD1. The J segment lost 2 bases and the V segment lost 4 bases, leaving 8 bases of the junction unmatched. The CDR3 covers 15 residues. The germline CDR1 and CDR2 sequences are MGHRA and YSYEKL.

This clonotype has a count of ten or more. The chain has TRBV25-1 and TRBJ2-7, with D perhaps TRBD1 (5 bases). There are 12 residues in the CDR3. Trimming shortened V by 4 bases and J by 6 bases, and 10 bases separated the two germline ends. Germline loops: CDR1 MGHDK, CDR2 SYGVNS. The CDR3 sequence: CASSAKGAEQYF. DNA of the CDR3: TGTGCCAGCAGTGCAAAAGGGGCCGAGCAGTACTTC.

In this sample, this clonotype turned up many times. The chain links TRBV7-3 to TRBJ2-7; D may be TRBD2 (6 bases). V dropped 5 bases and J dropped 6 bases, with 17 bases sitting between them. Per the germline V gene, CDR1 is SGHTA and CDR2 is FQGTGA. The CDR3 contains 14 residues. This chain's CDR3 is CASSPQVGGGEQYF. The CDR3 nucleotides are TGTGCCAGCAGCCCCCAGGTCGGGGGTGGCGAGCAGTACTTC.

This clonotype was observed at least ten times. This sequence joins TRBV28 and TRBJ1-2, with D hard to call. Trimming pared 7 bases from V and 7 bases from J, leaving 16 bases between. The CDR3 loop spans 13 amino acids. Germline CDR1 MDHEN, CDR2 SYDVKM. The CDR3: CASNSLGVFGYTF. For the CDR3, the DNA is TGTGCCAGCAACTCGCTCGGGGTGTTTGGCTACACCTTC.

This clonotype has at least ten counts. The rearrangement uses TRBV5-1 and TRBJ2-7, with unresolved D. Germline loops: CDR1 SGHRS, CDR2 YFSETQ. The CDR3 loop spans 14 amino acids. V lost 2 bases, J lost 1 base, and 10 bases lay in between. The CDR3, as DNA: TGCGCCAGCAGCTTCATTCAGAGTTCCTACGAGCAGTACTTC. This sequence encodes CASSFIQSSYEQYF. Variable domain in full (rest from reference TRBV5-1 and TRBJ2-7): KAGVTQTPRYLIKTRGQQVTLSCSPISGHRSVSWYQQTPGQGLQFLFEYFSETQRNKGNFPGRFSGRQFSNSRSEMNVSTLELGDSALYLCASSFIQSSYEQYFGPGTRLTVT.

The chain joins TRBV27 to TRBJ2-2; TRBD2 is a possible D gene (7 bases). Trimming removed 7 bases at V and 0 bases at J, with 15 bases between. The germline gives CDR1 MNHEY, CDR2 SMNVEV (reference sequence). This CDR3 is built from 16 residues. The chain's CDR3 is CASTYGEGANTGELFF. The CDR3 nucleotides read TGTGCCAGCACTTATGGGGAGGGGGCGAACACCGGGGAGCTGTTTTTT.

This clonotype appeared many times. The chain links TRBV19 to TRBJ2-7; perhaps TRBD1 as D (6 bases). CDR3 length: 13 residues. Germline V lookup: CDR1 LNHDA, CDR2 SQIVND (reference sequence). V lost 1 base and J 6 bases, leaving 10 bases between the germline ends. CDR3 in amino acids: CASSIGTGLEQYF. The CDR3 DNA is TGTGCCAGTAGTATAGGTACAGGGCTCGAGCAGTACTTC.

This clonotype has a count of ten or more. The CDR3 DNA reads as TGTGCCAGCACCAAACTTACAGGTGGCTACACCTTC. Translating gives CASTKLTGGYTF. J is TRBJ1-2 and V is TRBV6-1, with a tentative D call TRBD1 (5 bases). Germline CDR1 is MNHNS and CDR2 is SASEGT. The CDR3 has 12 amino acids. Between the trimmed V and J ends, which lost 7 bases and 7 bases, there was a span of 13 bases.

This clonotype has at least ten counts. This sequence joins TRBV19 and TRBJ1-5; D call uncertain. Trimming removed 5 bases from V and 5 bases from J, with 13 bases in between. CDR1 is LNHDA, CDR2 SQIVND, per germline (reference sequence). The CDR3 has 14 amino acids. This CDR3 is CASSPGRQDQPQHF. In DNA form, the CDR3 reads TGTGCCAGTAGTCCCGGGCGTCAAGATCAGCCCCAGCATTTT.